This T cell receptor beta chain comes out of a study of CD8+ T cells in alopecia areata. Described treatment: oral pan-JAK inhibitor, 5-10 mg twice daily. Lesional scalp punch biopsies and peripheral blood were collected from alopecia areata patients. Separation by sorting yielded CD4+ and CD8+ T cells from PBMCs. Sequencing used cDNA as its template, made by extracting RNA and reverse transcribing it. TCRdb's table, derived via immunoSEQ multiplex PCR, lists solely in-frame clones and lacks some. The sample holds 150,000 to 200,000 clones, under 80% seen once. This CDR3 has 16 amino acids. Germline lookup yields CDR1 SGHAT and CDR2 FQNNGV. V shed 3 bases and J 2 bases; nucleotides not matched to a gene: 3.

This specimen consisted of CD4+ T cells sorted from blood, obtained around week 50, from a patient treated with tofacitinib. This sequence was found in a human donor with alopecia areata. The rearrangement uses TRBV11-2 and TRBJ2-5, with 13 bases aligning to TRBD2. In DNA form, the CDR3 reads TGTGCCAGCAGCTTGGGGACTAGCGGGGTGCAAGAGACCCAGTACTTC. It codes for CASSLGTSGVQETQYF.